These 23 T cell receptor beta chains came from one sample sequenced in a study of OX40 agonist ivuxolimab in advanced cancers. The assay was immunoSEQ multiplex PCR, and TCRdb's table has in-frame clones only and misses some. The sample shows about 28,000 clones, 80% of them seen only once. The sequencing used CD4+ or CD8+ T cells sorted from blood, collected in a trial of the OX40 agonist ivuxolimab. Source of these receptors: an adult with an advanced solid tumor such as melanoma, head and neck, liver or kidney cancer.

The chain joins TRBV27 to TRBJ2-3; D is possibly TRBD2 (7 bases). The CDR3 extends over 14 amino acids. The germline V gene encodes CDR1 MNHEY and CDR2 SMNVEV (reference sequence). V was shortened by 8 bases and J by 3 bases, with 15 bases between the two germline ends. The CDR3 DNA reads as TGTGCCAGCGGTCTAAAGGGGGGGACAGATACGCAGTATTTT. This translates into CASGLKGGTDTQYF.

In its sample, this clone ranks as medium-sized. The chain combines TRBV4-2 with TRBJ1-6; D uncertain. The CDR3 consists of 12 residues. In germline, CDR1 is LGHNA, CDR2 YNFKEQ. The ends were cut back, 0 bases at V and 15 bases at J, with 9 bases in the middle. CDR3 in amino acids: CASSQEGSNLHF. CDR3 DNA sequence: TGTGCCAGCAGCCAAGAAGGGAGCAACCTCCACTTT.

The chain uses TRBV6-6 and TRBJ2-3; 8 bases are a match to TRBD2. CDR3 length: 16 residues. Germline CDR1 and CDR2: MNHNY and SVGAGI (reference sequence). Losses at the gene ends were 3 bases for V and 0 bases for J; bases not matched to a gene: 5. CDR3 sequence reads: CASSYLAGRSTDTQYF. CDR3 nucleotide sequence: TGTGCCAGCAGTTATCTAGCGGGCCGTAGCACAGATACGCAGTATTTT.

The rearrangement uses TRBV15 and TRBJ1-1; D gene unclear. V shed 0 bases and J shed 4 bases, with 12 bases lying between them. The CDR3 contains 15 residues. Germline CDR1 and CDR2: LNHNV and YYDKDF (reference sequence). The CDR3 reads CATSRDEHGSTEAFF. CDR3 nucleotide sequence: TGTGCCACCAGCAGAGATGAGCACGGCTCCACTGAAGCTTTCTTT.

This chain connects TRBV7-6 to TRBJ1-4; D might be TRBD1 (5 bases). Germline V CDR1 and CDR2: SGHVS, FNYEAQ. CDR3 length equals 19 residues. V was clipped by 0 bases and J by 3 bases, with 20 bases between them. CDR3 loop: CASSLAYGARSSPNEKLFF. The CDR3 bases are TGTGCCAGCAGCTTAGCATACGGGGCCAGGAGTTCTCCTAATGAAAAACTGTTTTTT.

V and J are TRBV4-3 and TRBJ1-2; 8 positions match TRBD1. CDR1 and CDR2 from the germline V gene are LGHNA and YSLEER. J lost 4 bases, V lost 0 bases, and 7 bases had no gene match. The CDR3 has 16 residues. The CDR3 here is CASSQDWTGLGYGYTF. As DNA, the CDR3 is TGCGCCAGCAGCCAAGATTGGACAGGGCTGGGCTATGGCTACACCTTC.

As to this clone: Other DNA variants within this sample encode the same CDR3. CDR3 in DNA: TGCGCCAGCAGCTGGAGGACTGCTGGGGCCAACGTCCTGACTTTC. Encoded protein: CASSWRTAGANVLTF. This chain joins TRBV5-1 and TRBJ2-6, with D possibly TRBD2 on 5 matching bases. V lost 3 bases to trimming and J lost 2 bases, with 9 bases between them. CDR1 is SGHRS and CDR2 is YFSETQ in the germline V gene. This CDR3 spans 15 amino acids.

CDR3 protein: CASSLQRGGRETQYF. For the CDR3, the DNA is TGTGCCAGCAGCTTGCAGCGGGGGGGCCGAGAGACCCAGTACTTC. J is TRBJ2-5 and V is TRBV7-3, with TRBD2 matching over 10 bases. CDR1 is SGHTA and CDR2 is FQGTGA in the germline V gene. V was pared by 3 bases and J by 4 bases, with 5 bases of the junction left unmatched. The length of the CDR3 is 15 residues. Based on the CDR3 plus reference TRBV7-3 and TRBJ2-5, the full variable domain is GAGVSQTPSNKVTEKGKYVELRCDPISGHTALYWYRQSLGQGPEFLIYFQGTGAADDSGLPNDRFFAVRPEGSVSTLKIQRTERGDSAVYLCASSLQRGGRETQYFGPGTRLLVL.

With respect to this clone: The same CDR3 can be traced to other DNA sequences in this sample. V usage is TRBV27 and J usage is TRBJ2-7, with D possibly called TRBD1 or TRBD2 (5 bases each). Germline loops: CDR1 MNHEY, CDR2 SMNVEV (reference sequence). Trimming took off 5 bases at V and 9 bases at J, with 17 bases between the two ends. This CDR3 contains 13 residues. CDR3 residues: CASSLGAGGPQYF. DNA of the CDR3: TGTGCCAGCAGTCTCGGGGCGGGTGGGCCGCAGTACTTC.

Sample share makes this clone medium-sized. The rearrangement links TRBV11-2 to TRBJ1-2, with 10 nucleotides matching TRBD1. Trimming cost V 5 bases and J 6 bases; bases outside gene matches: 3. CDR3 length: 13 residues. Germline V lookup: CDR1 SGHAT, CDR2 FQNNGV. CDR3 region: CASSIGTGDGYTF. The CDR3 DNA reads as TGTGCCAGCAGCATTGGGACAGGGGATGGCTACACCTTC.

The chain is built from TRBV19 and TRBJ1-6; D gene ambiguous. Germline CDR1 and CDR2: LNHDA and SQIVND (reference sequence). The CDR3 sequence is 13 residues long. V gave up 5 bases and J gave up 7 bases, with 9 bases separating them. CDR3 coding DNA: TGTGCCAGTAGTTTAAGTTGGAATTCACCCCTCCACTTT. Its translation is CASSLSWNSPLHF. Full variable domain (outside the CDR3, taken from reference TRBV19 and TRBJ1-6): DGGITQSPKYLFRKEGQNVTLSCEQNLNHDAMYWYRQDPGQGLRLIYYSQIVNDFQKGDIAEGYSVSREKKESFPLTVTSAQKNPTAFYLCASSLSWNSPLHFGNGTRLTVT.

The V and J genes are TRBV9 and TRBJ2-3; 7 nucleotides align to TRBD2. The junction had 5 bases not matched to a gene; V was cut back by 0 bases and J by 1 base. Germline-derived CDR1 and CDR2 are SGDLS and YYNGEE. There are 16 residues in the CDR3. In DNA form, the CDR3 reads TGTGCCAGCAGCGTAGGGGGAGGGCGCGGCACAGATACGCAGTATTTT. Protein product: CASSVGGGRGTDTQYF. The complete variable domain, with remaining parts taken from reference TRBV9 and TRBJ2-3, reads DSGVTQTPKHLITATGQRVTLRCSPRSGDLSVYWYQQSLDQGLQFLIQYYNGEERAKGNILERFSAQQFPDLHSELNLSSLELGDSALYFCASSVGGGRGTDTQYFGPGTRLTVL.

The chain links TRBV7-8 to TRBJ2-1, with 14 positions matching TRBD2. The V segment lost 5 bases and the J segment 4 bases; nucleotides outside the gene matches: 7. In germline, CDR1 is SGHVS, CDR2 FQNEAQ. The CDR3 runs to 17 residues. The DNA for the CDR3 is TGTGCCAGCAGCGCCCCGACTAGCGGGGGGGCGTACAATGAGCAGTTCTTC. Translation gives CASSAPTSGGAYNEQFF.

The chain recombines TRBV4-2 with TRBJ2-7; tentative D call: TRBD1 (6 bases). The germline V and J ends were trimmed by 0 bases and 0 bases, with 18 bases remaining between them. There are 18 residues in the CDR3. Per the germline V gene, CDR1 is LGHNA and CDR2 is YNFKEQ. In nucleotides, the CDR3 is TGTGCCAGCAGCCAAGATCTGGGCAGGGGAACCTTCTCCTACGAGCAGTACTTC. Its translation is CASSQDLGRGTFSYEQYF.

This chain joins TRBV6-5 and TRBJ1-2; tentatively, D is TRBD1 (6 bases). Germline loops: CDR1 MNHEY, CDR2 SVGAGI. Deletions cut 0 bases from V and 6 bases from J, with 11 bases between. The CDR3 is made up of 14 amino acids. This chain's CDR3 is CASSYSDSFDGYTF. The CDR3 DNA follows: TGTGCCAGCAGTTACTCGGACAGTTTCGATGGCTACACCTTC.

This clone was recorded once. The J gene is TRBJ1-2, the V gene TRBV4-3; possible D gene TRBD1, 5 bases. The V and J ends lost 1 base and 0 bases respectively, with 9 bases between them. This CDR3 region has 15 residues. Germline V gene sequence: CDR1 LGHNA, CDR2 YSLEER. This CDR3 reads CASSQVRAANYGYTF. DNA of the CDR3: TGCGCCAGCAGCCAAGTCAGGGCGGCTAACTATGGCTACACCTTC.

The chain links TRBV13 to TRBJ1-5; unclear D gene. CDR3 length: 12 amino acids. V dropped 0 bases and J dropped 6 bases, with 3 bases sitting between them. Germline V gives CDR1 PRHDT, CDR2 FYEKMQ (reference sequence). The CDR3, as DNA: TGTGCCAGCAGCTTAGGAGTTCAGCCCCAGCATTTT. Its protein is CASSLGVQPQHF.

V gene TRBV4-3 combines with J gene TRBJ1-2; D is ambiguous. The CDR3 covers 17 residues. The germline V and J ends were trimmed by 0 bases and 0 bases, with 14 bases remaining between them. Looked up from germline, CDR1 is LGHNA and CDR2 is YSLEER. CDR3 bases: TGCGCCAGCAGCCAAGATGGAATGGGTAAAGCTAACTATGGCTACACCTTC. This translates into CASSQDGMGKANYGYTF.

The rearrangement uses TRBV5-6 and TRBJ2-2; 7 bases map to TRBD1. The germline CDR1 and CDR2 sequences are SGHDT and YYEEEE. The CDR3 consists of 16 residues. Germline trimming cut 4 bases from V and 1 base from J; bases unmatched to any gene: 7. CDR3 coding DNA: TGTGCCAGCAGCCAACCGGGACAGTGGAACACCGGGGAGCTGTTTTTT. Translated, it gives CASSQPGQWNTGELFF.

The chain couples TRBV7-6 to TRBJ2-7; no definite D call. The ends were cut back, 5 bases at V and 6 bases at J, with 11 bases in the middle. Germline V gene lookup returns CDR1 SGHVS and CDR2 FNYEAQ. The CDR3 covers 12 residues. The CDR3 DNA reads as TGTGCCAGCAGCCCCGGGTCGGGCGAGCAGTACTTC. The encoded protein is CASSPGSGEQYF.

The chain uses TRBV5-4 and TRBJ2-7; 12 nucleotides match TRBD1. The germline CDR1 and CDR2 sequences are SGHNT and YYREEE (reference sequence). This CDR3 region has 16 residues. Trimming at V came to 2 bases and at J to 7 bases, leaving 10 bases not matched to a gene. Here the CDR3 reads CASSLTGTGGRREQYF. The CDR3 DNA sequence: TGTGCCAGCAGCTTAACCGGGACAGGGGGCAGGAGGGAGCAGTACTTC.

V gene TRBV6-5 combines with J gene TRBJ2-1; 11 bases line up with TRBD1. V shed 5 bases and J 7 bases; nucleotides not matched to a gene: 1. Per the germline V gene, CDR1 is MNHEY and CDR2 is SVGAGI. The CDR3 contains 13 residues. This chain's CDR3 is CASSGQGANEQFF. The CDR3 DNA sequence: TGTGCCAGCAGTGGACAGGGGGCAAATGAGCAGTTCTTC.

This clone was seen only a few times. J is TRBJ2-1 and V is TRBV29-1; no clear D gene. The germline gives CDR1 SQVTM, CDR2 ANQGSEA. The V and J ends lost 4 bases and 8 bases respectively, with 12 bases between them. The CDR3 has 12 amino acids. The CDR3 loop reads CSVVASLDEQFF. The DNA of the CDR3 is TGCAGCGTTGTTGCTAGTCTCGATGAGCAGTTCTTC.